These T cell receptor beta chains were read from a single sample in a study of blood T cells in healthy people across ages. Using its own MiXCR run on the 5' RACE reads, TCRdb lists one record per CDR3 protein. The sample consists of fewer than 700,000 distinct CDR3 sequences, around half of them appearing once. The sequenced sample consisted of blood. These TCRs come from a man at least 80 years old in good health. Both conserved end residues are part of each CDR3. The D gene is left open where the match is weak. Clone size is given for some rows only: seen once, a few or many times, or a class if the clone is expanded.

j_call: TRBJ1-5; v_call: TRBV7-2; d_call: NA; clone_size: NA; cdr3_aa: CASSSGRTQHF; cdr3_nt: TGTGCCAGCAGCTCCGGACGGACCCAGCATTTT
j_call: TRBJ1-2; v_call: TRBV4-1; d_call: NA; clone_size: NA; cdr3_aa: CASSQVGGENYGYTF; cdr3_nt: TGCGCCAGCAGCCAAGTAGGAGGGGAGAACTATGGCTACACCTTC
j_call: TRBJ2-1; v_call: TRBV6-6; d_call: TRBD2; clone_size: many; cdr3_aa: CASGPGKRGGYSYNEQFF; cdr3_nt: TGTGCCAGCGGCCCCGGGAAGCGGGGGGGGTACTCCTACAATGAGCAGTTCTTC
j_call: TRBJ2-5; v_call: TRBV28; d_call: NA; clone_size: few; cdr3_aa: CATRGQETQYF; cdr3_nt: TGTGCCACCCGTGGACAAGAGACCCAGTACTTC
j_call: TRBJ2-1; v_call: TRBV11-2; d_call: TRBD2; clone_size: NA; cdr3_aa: CASSLNPSGRSTYNEQFF; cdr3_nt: TGTGCCAGCAGCTTAAATCCTAGCGGGAGATCCACCTACAATGAGCAGTTCTTC
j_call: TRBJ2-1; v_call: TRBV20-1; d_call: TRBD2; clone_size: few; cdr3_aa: CSATLSSGTNEQFF; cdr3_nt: TGCAGTGCGACCCTCTCTAGCGGGACAAATGAGCAGTTCTTC
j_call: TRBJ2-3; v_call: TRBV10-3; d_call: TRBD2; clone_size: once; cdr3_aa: CAIRTSGGVSDTQYF; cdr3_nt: TGTGCCATCAGGACTAGCGGGGGGGTGTCAGATACGCAGTATTTT
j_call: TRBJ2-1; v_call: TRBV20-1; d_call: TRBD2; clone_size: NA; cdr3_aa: CSASLLAGGNNEQFF; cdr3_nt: TGCAGTGCAAGCCTCCTAGCGGGAGGAAACAATGAGCAGTTCTTC
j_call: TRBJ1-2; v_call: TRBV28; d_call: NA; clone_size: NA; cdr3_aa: CASSPRQNYGYTF; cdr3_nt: TGTGCCAGCAGTCCGCGACAGAACTATGGCTACACCTTC
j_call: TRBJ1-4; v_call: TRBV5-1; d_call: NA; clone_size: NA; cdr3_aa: CASRMGQADEKLFF; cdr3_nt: TGCGCCAGCAGGATGGGGCAGGCGGATGAAAAACTGTTTTTT
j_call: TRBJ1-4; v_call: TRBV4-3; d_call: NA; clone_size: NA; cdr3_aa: CASGPDGGGNEKLFF; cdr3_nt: TGCGCCAGCGGACCCGATGGAGGGGGTAATGAAAAACTGTTTTTT
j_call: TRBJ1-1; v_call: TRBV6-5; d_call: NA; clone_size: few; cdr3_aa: CASSYSRTRSAFF; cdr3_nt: TGTGCCAGCAGTTACTCGAGAACTCGTTCAGCTTTCTTT
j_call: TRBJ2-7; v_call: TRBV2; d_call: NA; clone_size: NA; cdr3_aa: CASSTYEQYF; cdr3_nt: TGTGCCAGCAGCACCTACGAGCAGTACTTC
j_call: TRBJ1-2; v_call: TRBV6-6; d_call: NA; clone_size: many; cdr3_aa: CASSYSRGDNYGYTF; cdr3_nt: TGTGCCAGCAGTTACTCGAGGGGGGATAACTATGGCTACACCTTC
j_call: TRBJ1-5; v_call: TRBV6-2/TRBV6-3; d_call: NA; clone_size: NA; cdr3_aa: CASSYLGTDQPQHF; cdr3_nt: TGTGCCAGCAGTTACCTGGGAACGGATCAGCCCCAGCATTTT
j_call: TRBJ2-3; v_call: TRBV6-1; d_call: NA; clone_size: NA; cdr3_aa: CASRKTGPSTDTQYF; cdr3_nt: TGTGCCAGCAGGAAAACCGGGCCGAGCACAGATACGCAGTATTTT